Listed below are T cell receptor beta chains from one sample, sequenced in a study of OX40 agonist ivuxolimab in advanced cancers. The method was immunoSEQ multiplex PCR; TCRdb's version includes in-frame clones alone and lacks a portion of them. The sample has 52,000 or so clones; around 90% are singletons. The sample consisted of CD4+ or CD8+ T cells sorted from blood, taken in a trial of the OX40 agonist ivuxolimab. Receptor source: an adult with an advanced solid tumor such as melanoma, head and neck, liver or kidney cancer. Both conserved end residues are part of each CDR3.

v_call	cdr3_aa
TRBV11-2	CASSSVDSPDFLEQYF
TRBV29-1	CSVDPGSNYGYTF
TRBV5-1	CASSFLPMNTEAFF
TRBV19	CASSMQGAMNTEAFF
TRBV6-1	CASSESGLPPPQHF
TRBV7-9	CASSLSSRRAYEQYF
TRBV11-2	CASSLGTTGYEQYF
TRBV29-1	CSVALGQGHGYTF
TRBV10-3	CAISDPPGRANMNTEAFF
TRBV2	CASSEASGSTDTQYF
TRBV5-1	CASSTGDSLNTEAFF
TRBV10-3	CAISGRPGDYGYTF
TRBV5-6	CASSRDRGQTGELFF
TRBV7-8	CASSSDTNTGELFF
TRBV27	CASSLRGSYEQYF
TRBV6-1	CASSRRDYQETQYF
TRBV5-6	CASSLVGQESGTEAFF
TRBV28	CASTNQETQYF
TRBV2	CASSEGWAFGTEAFF
TRBV28	CASSLAGGFANTGELFF
TRBV6-1	CASSARRTGGDGYTF
TRBV7-9	CASSLGGFTDTQYF
TRBV27	CASSLLAGGNEQFF
TRBV2	CASISRGGGSYNEQFF
TRBV18	CASSPSLAGGNIQETQYF
TRBV9	CASSVDPETNYGYTF
TRBV28	CASSSVPGKTTGELFF
TRBV29-1	CSVVKNEAFF
TRBV2	CASSELGGSTDTQYF
TRBV4-1	CASSPQVPPSNQPQHF
TRBV7-2	CASSLVAEAYNEQFF
TRBV5-4	CASSPWPLHSSTNEKLFF
TRBV6-6	CASSSESGANVLTF
TRBV5-4	CASSLGIEAFF
TRBV28	CASSERTGAPYNEQFF
TRBV6-5	CASSLAPSNTEAFF
TRBV7-6	CASSHRGLLGDTQYF
TRBV9	CASSVGRNTEAFF
TRBV28	CASIGQGAIGYTF
TRBV4-1	CASSQDTGGYQETQYF
TRBV9	CASSPQGRKTQYF
TRBV28	CASSQTGHTGELFF
TRBV7-9	CASSSLLAGEGETQYF
TRBV5-1	CASAIIRTENTEAFF
TRBV28	CASSSRAWQGAKYGYTF
TRBV14	CASSPQGGSSYEQYF
TRBV4-2	CASSQRPGLASLEQFF
TRBV7-5	CVRSLIRSGEWKGTDTQYF
TRBV4-3	CASSPGILHEQYF
TRBV7-8	CASSSPDQKQENYGYTF
TRBV29-1	CSVEVGSEQYF
TRBV28	CASSSGLAGVLAKNIQYF
TRBV6-6	CASQDREGYEQYF
TRBV5-1	CASRPTSGLSYEQYF
TRBV15	CATSRTSGATYEQYF